The present TCR beta chain was sequenced within a study of T cell responses to AZD1222 COVID-19 vaccine. Germline V gene lookup returns CDR1 SQVTM and CDR2 ANQGSEA. This CDR3 contains 15 residues. With V trimmed by 2 bases and J by 0 bases, 5 bases remained unmatched. Method: immunoSEQ multiplex PCR; TCRdb's copy keeps in-frame clones and lacks some. There are more than 100,000 clones in the sample; 85% to 90% occur only once, and 4.4% lies in the top ten. This receptor was taken from an adult in good health. The gene calls are TRBV29-1 and TRBJ2-7; the match to TRBD2 covers 9 bases. Sequencing used peripheral blood, obtained on day 0 of AZD1222 vaccination. The CDR3 here is CSVELRLAASYEQYF. Here the CDR3 DNA reads TGCAGCGTTGAACTCCGACTAGCGGCCTCCTACGAGCAGTACTTC.